Each of the 5 T cell receptor beta chains below was sequenced from the same sample in a study of glioma-infiltrating T cells after dendritic cell vaccination. The time point was: after dendritic cell vaccination, including at tumor progression/relapse. Assay used: immunoSEQ multiplex PCR; TCRdb lists only in-frame clones, some missing. Of roughly 100,000 clones listed, around 83% are singletons. The input for sequencing was blood, taken after dendritic cell vaccination. These receptors all come from a human donor with glioblastoma.

The rearrangement uses TRBV19 and TRBJ2-7, with D possibly TRBD1 on 6 matching bases. The CDR3 has 13 amino acids. V lost 6 bases and J 5 bases, leaving 14 bases between the germline ends. Per the germline V gene, CDR1 is LNHDA and CDR2 is SQIVND (reference sequence). The CDR3 bases are TGTGCCAGTAGGGCGGACAGAGCCAACGAGCAGTACTTC. This codes for CASRADRANEQYF.

V and J are TRBV20-1 and TRBJ1-1; no reliable D call. This CDR3 is 11 amino acids long. Germline lookup yields CDR1 DFQATT and CDR2 SNEGSKA (reference sequence). Trimming removed 0 bases at V and 6 bases at J, with 5 bases between. The CDR3 DNA is TGCAGTGCTAGAGAACACGCTGAAGCTTTCTTT. It yields the protein CSAREHAEAFF.

The chain is built from TRBV2 and TRBJ1-1, with D tentatively TRBD1 (6 bases). CDR1 is SNHLY and CDR2 is FYNNEI in the germline V gene. Trimming removed 11 bases at V and 3 bases at J, with 19 bases between. This CDR3 has 14 residues. CDR3 protein: CAGLLGTTDTEAFF. The CDR3 nucleotides read TGTGCCGGACTTCTCGGGACAACGGACACTGAAGCTTTCTTT.

The J gene is TRBJ2-1, the V gene TRBV6-5; 7 bases are a match to TRBD2. Trimming removed 4 bases from V and 8 bases from J; junction bases left unmatched: 11. Germline V gene data show CDR1 as MNHEY and CDR2 as SVGAGI. The CDR3 length is 15 residues. Here the CDR3 reads CASSSPWGGSDEQFF. In nucleotides, the CDR3 is TGTGCCAGCAGTTCCCCATGGGGGGGGAGTGATGAGCAGTTCTTC.

The gene calls are TRBV7-2 and TRBJ2-5; TRBD2 matches at 8 bases. Per the germline V gene, CDR1 is SGHTA and CDR2 is FQGNSA. V lost 5 bases, J lost 5 bases, and 13 bases stayed unmatched. The CDR3 is 16 residues long. The CDR3 sequence: CASSPRGSGDGETQYF. CDR3 DNA: TGTGCCAGCAGCCCCCGGGGTAGCGGGGACGGGGAGACCCAGTACTTC.